Included here is one TCR beta chain sequence, with context. Produced via immunoSEQ multiplex PCR; TCRdb's table is partial and in-frame only. The sample records about 70,000 clones, 94% being singletons. The data were taken from a study of T cell changes during pregnancy in multiple sclerosis. The sequencing used peripheral blood, collected in the third trimester of pregnancy. The sequence was obtained from a female donor with multiple sclerosis, enrolled in a pregnancy study.

The chain's CDR3 is CASSYSGGGAETQYF. The CDR3 DNA sequence: TGTGCCAGCAGTTACTCAGGGGGGGGCGCGGAGACCCAGTACTTC. J is TRBJ2-5 and V is TRBV6-5, with a weak D call TRBD2 (7 bases). The germline V and J ends were trimmed by 0 bases and 5 bases, with 13 bases remaining between them. This CDR3 comprises 15 residues. The V gene's germline CDR1 is MNHEY and CDR2 SVGAGI.